These 29 T cell receptor beta chains were sequenced from one sample in a study of blood T cell repertoires in COVID-19. Assay used: immunoSEQ multiplex PCR; TCRdb lists only in-frame clones, some missing. The data hold roughly 61,000 clones, with approximately 92% observed a single time. The sequenced sample was peripheral blood. Receptors were obtained from a man older than 75 with acute or convalescent COVID-19.

This chain uses TRBV30 with TRBJ2-3, with a tentative D call TRBD2 (5 bases). The CDR3 runs to 15 residues. CDR1 is GTSNPN, CDR2 SVGIG, per germline (reference sequence). The V end lost 4 bases, the J end lost 0 bases, and 14 bases lay between the germline ends. CDR3 DNA sequence: TGTGCCTGGAAAGGTCCGGGGATAAGCACAGATACGCAGTATTTT. This codes for CAWKGPGISTDTQYF.

This clone was detected once. The V call is TRBV5-6, the J call TRBJ2-7; no firm D call. The CDR3 covers 13 residues. The germline V gene encodes CDR1 SGHDT and CDR2 YYEEEE. Trimming shortened V by 0 bases and J by 2 bases, and 6 bases separated the two germline ends. DNA for the CDR3: TGTGCCAGCAGCTTGGCGCAGGCCTACGAGCAGTACTTC. Protein sequence: CASSLAQAYEQYF.

The CDR3 here is CASSSPLLLNEQFF. In DNA, the CDR3 is TGTGCCAGCAGTTCTCCCTTGTTGCTAAATGAGCAGTTCTTC. This chain uses TRBV27 with TRBJ2-1; D call uncertain. Trimming left V 4 bases short and J 7 bases short, with 14 bases between. CDR3 size: 14 residues. Germline CDR1 reads MNHEY; CDR2 reads SMNVEV (reference sequence).

V is TRBV27 and J is TRBJ1-6, with 7 positions matching TRBD1. Losses at the gene ends were 5 bases for V and 7 bases for J; bases not matched to a gene: 8. The CDR3 runs 15 residues. From germline, CDR1 is MNHEY and CDR2 SMNVEV (reference sequence). CDR3 protein: CASSPRQGQNSPLHF. CDR3 nucleotide sequence: TGTGCCAGCAGTCCTAGACAGGGCCAGAATTCACCCCTCCACTTT.

This clone was recorded once. V and J are TRBV7-6 and TRBJ2-2; 7 positions match TRBD1. This CDR3 contains 15 residues. The V and J ends lost 5 bases and 7 bases, in that order; junction bases with no gene match: 10. CDR1 is SGHVS, CDR2 FNYEAQ, per germline. CDR3 coding DNA: TGTGCCAGCAGCCTCCAACAGGGGAGTGGCGGGGAGCTGTTTTTT. Its translation is CASSLQQGSGGELFF.

The rearrangement uses TRBV5-4 and TRBJ1-2; TRBD1 aligns across 8 bases. This CDR3 has 16 amino acids. CDR1 and CDR2 (germline): SGHNT, YYREEE (reference sequence). V lost 6 bases, J lost 4 bases, and 14 bases stayed unmatched. As DNA, the CDR3 is TGTGCCAGCACCCCACGCTCCGACAGGGGATTCTATGGCTACACCTTC. Its translation: CASTPRSDRGFYGYTF.

This chain connects TRBV5-4 to TRBJ2-1; 9 bases are a match to TRBD1. The V and J ends lost 5 bases and 6 bases, in that order; junction bases with no gene match: 9. Germline loops: CDR1 SGHNT, CDR2 YYREEE (reference sequence). This CDR3 is built from 15 residues. This CDR3 is CASRTGTGSGNEQFF. CDR3 sequence (DNA): TGTGCCAGCAGGACCGGGACAGGGAGTGGCAATGAGCAGTTCTTC.

The chain joins TRBV28 to TRBJ1-5; the D gene is possibly TRBD1 (5 bases). V was cut by 4 bases and J by 1 base, with 8 bases left in between. Germline loops: CDR1 MDHEN, CDR2 SYDVKM. The length of the CDR3 is 14 residues. CDR3: CASSSGASNQPQHF. DNA for the CDR3: TGTGCCAGCAGTTCTGGGGCAAGCAATCAGCCCCAGCATTTT.

CDR3 protein: CASSKPTAQETQYF. CDR3 sequence (DNA): TGTGCCAGCAGTAAACCGACAGCCCAAGAGACCCAGTACTTC. The chain is built from TRBV25-1 and TRBJ2-5, with D possibly being TRBD1 (5 bases). This CDR3 comprises 14 residues. V was clipped by 5 bases and J by 1 base, with 11 bases between them. Germline V gene lookup returns CDR1 MGHDK and CDR2 SYGVNS.

This clone was detected once. This chain joins TRBV2 and TRBJ1-1; D possibly corresponds to TRBD1 (5 bases). CDR1 is SNHLY and CDR2 is FYNNEI in the germline V gene. The CDR3 totals 11 residues. V lost 9 bases to trimming and J lost 5 bases, with 10 bases between them. CDR3 loop: CARGRETEAFF. The CDR3 nucleotides read TGTGCCAGGGGGCGGGAAACTGAAGCTTTCTTT.

The genes are TRBV28 and TRBJ1-1, with TRBD1 matching 9 bases. The CDR3 runs 13 residues. Germline-derived CDR1 and CDR2 are MDHEN and SYDVKM. V was clipped by 5 bases and J by 8 bases; unmatched bases: 6. The CDR3: CASSILDRGEAFF. As DNA, the CDR3 is TGTGCCAGCAGTATCCTCGACAGGGGGGAAGCTTTCTTT.

The rearrangement links TRBV28 to TRBJ2-4; 7 positions agree with TRBD1. This CDR3 spans 16 amino acids. The trim removed 5 bases at V and 3 bases at J, leaving 10 bases unmatched. Germline CDR1 MDHEN, CDR2 SYDVKM. In DNA, the CDR3 is TGTGCCAGCAGTAAACCGGACAGGAAAAGCAAAAACATTCAGTACTTC. Translated, it gives CASSKPDRKSKNIQYF.

The CDR3 protein is CASSIVLDRGGSYEQYF. CDR3 coding DNA: TGTGCCAGTAGTATAGTCTTGGACAGGGGAGGCTCCTACGAGCAGTACTTC. The genes are TRBV19 and TRBJ2-7, with 9 bases aligning to TRBD1. Germline V CDR1 and CDR2: LNHDA, SQIVND (reference sequence). With 1 base clipped from V and 0 bases from J, the junction kept 7 bases outside the gene matches. This CDR3 contains 17 residues.

The V call is TRBV6-5, the J call TRBJ1-2; D remains unclear. Deletions cut 0 bases from V and 2 bases from J, with 7 bases between. Germline values: CDR1 MNHEY, CDR2 SVGAGI. There are 14 residues in the CDR3. CDR3 region: CASSYSRRNYGYTF. The CDR3 DNA reads as TGTGCCAGCAGTTACTCGAGGCGAAACTATGGCTACACCTTC.

This clone was seen once. The chain couples TRBV19 to TRBJ2-7; D not resolved. V lost 7 bases and J 5 bases, leaving 15 bases between the germline ends. Germline V CDR1 and CDR2: LNHDA, SQIVND (reference sequence). This CDR3 is built from 13 residues. The CDR3 nucleotides read TGTGCCAGTACGACATTTGGGTCCCACGAGCAGTACTTC. This codes for CASTTFGSHEQYF.

This sequence joins TRBV5-1 and TRBJ2-7; 7 positions match TRBD1. Germline loops: CDR1 SGHRS, CDR2 YFSETQ. V lost 3 bases and J lost 0; bases outside the gene matches: 3. This CDR3 spans 14 amino acids. The CDR3 nucleotides are TGCGCCAGCAGCTCAGGGGACAGCTCCTACGAGCAGTACTTC. It specifies CASSSGDSSYEQYF.

This clone was counted a single time. The rearrangement uses TRBV9 and TRBJ2-3; 9 bases line up with TRBD2. From germline, CDR1 is SGDLS and CDR2 YYNGEE. The CDR3 length is 16 residues. V shed 0 bases and J 1 base; nucleotides not matched to a gene: 3. The CDR3 nucleotides read TGTGCCAGCAGCGTAGAGGTAGCGGGGGGCACAGATACGCAGTATTTT. Amino acid sequence: CASSVEVAGGTDTQYF.

The chain links TRBV5-1 to TRBJ2-5; 8 bases align to TRBD1. This CDR3 spans 16 amino acids. CDR1 and CDR2 from the germline V gene are SGHRS and YFSETQ. Trimming cost V 2 bases and J 2 bases; bases outside gene matches: 8. CDR3 sequence: CASSFFGQGTQETQYF. As DNA, the CDR3 is TGCGCCAGCAGCTTTTTCGGACAGGGCACTCAAGAGACCCAGTACTTC.

V usage is TRBV29-1 and J usage is TRBJ2-1; 8 bases are a match to TRBD2. The germline V gene has CDR1 SQVTM and CDR2 ANQGSEA. The CDR3 consists of 14 residues. Trimming took 7 bases from V and 4 from J; bases not matched to a gene: 9. The CDR3 sequence is CSASGGGPYNEQFF. As DNA, the CDR3 is TGCAGCGCCTCTGGCGGGGGGCCGTACAATGAGCAGTTCTTC.

This clone was recorded only once. The chain employs TRBV15 and TRBJ1-4, with D hard to call. The V end was cut by 5 bases, the J end by 0 bases, with 10 bases between. Germline V lookup: CDR1 LNHNV, CDR2 YYDKDF (reference sequence). The CDR3 contains 15 residues. The CDR3 DNA sequence: TGTGCCACCAGCTCGCGTACGGCAACTAATGAAAAACTGTTTTTT. It is translated as CATSSRTATNEKLFF.

J is TRBJ1-2 and V is TRBV6-5, with TRBD1 identical over 10 bases. The CDR3 is made up of 14 amino acids. Germline V gives CDR1 MNHEY, CDR2 SVGAGI. The J segment lost 3 bases and the V segment lost 6 bases, leaving 4 bases of the junction unmatched. The CDR3 is CASSRQGADYGYTF. The DNA for the CDR3 is TGTGCCAGCAGCCGACAGGGGGCGGACTATGGCTACACCTTC.

V and J are TRBV7-8 and TRBJ1-2, with a weak D call TRBD1 (6 bases). There are 14 residues in the CDR3. Trimming cost V 3 bases and J 2 bases, with 10 bases left between them. Germline V gives CDR1 SGHVS, CDR2 FQNEAQ. The CDR3 region has the DNA TGTGCCAGCAGCTTTGGACAGAACAACTATGGCTACACCTTC. Amino acid sequence: CASSFGQNNYGYTF. The variable domain in full, with the rest retrieved from reference TRBV7-8 and TRBJ1-2, is GAGVSQSPRYKVAKRGQDVALRCDPISGHVSLFWYQQALGQGPEFLTYFQNEAQLDKSGLPSDRFFAERPEGSVSTLKIQRTQQEDSAVYLCASSFGQNNYGYTFGSGTRLTVV.

The V and J genes are TRBV10-2 and TRBJ2-2, with 7 bases matching TRBD2. The CDR3 has 13 amino acids. With 10 bases clipped from V and 4 bases from J, the junction kept 6 bases outside the gene matches. The germline V gene has CDR1 WSHSY and CDR2 SAAADI. Here the CDR3 reads CATTSVGTGELFF. CDR3 nucleotides: TGCGCCACCACTAGCGTAGGCACCGGGGAGCTGTTTTTT.

The V gene is TRBV2, the J gene TRBJ1-4, with a tentative D call TRBD1 (5 bases). Trimming removed 8 bases at V and 8 bases at J, with 9 bases between. This CDR3 comprises 11 residues. CDR1 is SNHLY, CDR2 FYNNEI, per germline. The CDR3 here is CASSRQEKLFF. The CDR3 DNA reads TGTGCCAGCTCCCGACAGGAAAAACTGTTTTTT.

This chain uses TRBV6-5 with TRBJ1-3; 7 positions match TRBD1. CDR1 and CDR2 from the germline V gene are MNHEY and SVGAGI. CDR3 length equals 15 residues. Unmatched junction bases numbered 2, after V lost 0 bases and J lost 3 bases. The CDR3 DNA follows: TGTGCCAGCAGTTACTCAGACAGGGTTGGAAACACCATATATTTT. Translating it yields CASSYSDRVGNTIYF.

The chain uses TRBV28 and TRBJ1-5, with D maybe TRBD1 (5 bases). V was shortened by 3 bases and J by 0 bases, with 12 bases between the two germline ends. Germline V gives CDR1 MDHEN, CDR2 SYDVKM. The CDR3 is made up of 16 amino acids. CDR3 protein: CASSFRQIYSNQPQHF. Here the CDR3 DNA reads TGTGCCAGCAGTTTTAGACAGATCTATAGCAATCAGCCCCAGCATTTT.

This clone turned up a few times. V and J are TRBV11-3 and TRBJ2-1; 9 nucleotides agree with TRBD1. This CDR3 region has 17 residues. V was pared by 5 bases and J by 1 base, with 9 bases of the junction left unmatched. CDR1 SGHNT and CDR2 YENEEA come from the germline V gene. The chain's CDR3 is CASSPGLGQGSYNEQFF. CDR3 nucleotide sequence: TGTGCCAGCAGCCCCGGTTTGGGACAGGGTTCCTACAATGAGCAGTTCTTC. The full variable domain, rest sourced from reference TRBV11-3 and TRBJ2-1, is EAGVVQSPRYKIIEKKQPVAFWCNPISGHNTLYWYLQNLGQGPELLIRYENEEAVDDSQLPKDRFSAERLKGVDSTLKIQPAELGDSAVYLCASSPGLGQGSYNEQFFGPGTRLTVL.

This clone was recorded only once. V usage is TRBV6-5 and J usage is TRBJ1-2; D is perhaps TRBD1 (5 bases). Trimming stripped 2 bases from V and 3 bases from J, with 13 bases between. The CDR3 covers 15 residues. Per germline, CDR1 MNHEY and CDR2 SVGAGI. CDR3 DNA sequence: TGTGCCAGCAGTTACAGGGCAGGGATTGACTATGGCTACACCTTC. Translated, it gives CASSYRAGIDYGYTF.

This CDR3 is CASSLDRRRSDTQYF. The CDR3 nucleotides are TGTGCCAGCAGCTTGGATCGGCGCAGGTCAGATACGCAGTATTTT. The chain joins TRBV5-5 to TRBJ2-3; D remains unclear. From germline, CDR1 is SGHKS and CDR2 YYEKEE (reference sequence). The CDR3 covers 15 residues. The ends were cut back, 0 bases at V and 4 bases at J, with 12 bases in the middle.